Sequencing of this T cell receptor beta chain was carried out in a study of a mutant IDH1 vaccine in newly diagnosed glioma. Sample time point: baseline, week 1 (first vaccination visit). This sample's treatment: pre-vaccination baseline after standard-of-care therapy. Study findings and constraints: Seemingly, top peripheral T cell clonotype changes bore no relation to pseudoprogression. Among all patients, vaccine-induced immune responses occurred in roughly 95%.

Clones were read by immunoSEQ multiplex PCR, and TCRdb kept only the in-frame ones, dropping some. Altogether under 65,000 clones are present, roughly 80% being singletons, with the ten largest covering around 21%. Losses at the gene ends were 6 bases for V and 4 bases for J; bases not matched to a gene: 8. Germline V CDR1 and CDR2: LNHDA, SQIVND (reference sequence). The CDR3 covers 15 residues. This clone was picked up one time. Antigen specificity is unknown. The chain carries TRBV19 and TRBJ2-2, with 7 bases fitting TRBD2. Source: PBMCs, taken from a glioma patient treated with radiotherapy, temozolomide or both. The sequence was collected from a young man with glioma. CDR3 nucleotide sequence: TGTGCCAGTAGGGTCAGCGGGGCGGGCACCGGGGAGCTGTTTTTT. Its translation: CASRVSGAGTGELFF. Full variable domain (remainder filled in from reference TRBV19 and TRBJ2-2): DGGITQSPKYLFRKEGQNVTLSCEQNLNHDAMYWYRQDPGQGLRLIYYSQIVNDFQKGDIAEGYSVSREKKESFPLTVTSAQKNPTAFYLCASRVSGAGTGELFFGEGSRLTVL.